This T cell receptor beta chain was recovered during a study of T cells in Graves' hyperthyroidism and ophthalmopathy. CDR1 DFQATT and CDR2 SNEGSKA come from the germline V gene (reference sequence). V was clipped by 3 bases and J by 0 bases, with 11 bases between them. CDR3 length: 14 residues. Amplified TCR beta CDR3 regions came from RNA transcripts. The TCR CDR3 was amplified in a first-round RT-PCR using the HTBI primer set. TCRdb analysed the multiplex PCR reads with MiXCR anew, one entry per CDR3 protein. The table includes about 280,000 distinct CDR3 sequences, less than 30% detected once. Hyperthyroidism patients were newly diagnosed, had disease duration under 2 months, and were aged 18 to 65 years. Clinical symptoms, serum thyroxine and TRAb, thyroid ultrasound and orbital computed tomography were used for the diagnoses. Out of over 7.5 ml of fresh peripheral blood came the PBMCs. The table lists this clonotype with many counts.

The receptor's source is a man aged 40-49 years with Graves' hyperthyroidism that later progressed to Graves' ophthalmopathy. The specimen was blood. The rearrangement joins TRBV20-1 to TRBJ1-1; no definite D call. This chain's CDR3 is CSASLGPMNTEAFF. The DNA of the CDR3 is TGCAGTGCTAGCCTTGGACCAATGAACACTGAAGCTTTCTTT.